These T cell receptor beta chains were read from a single sample in a study of identical twins. TCRdb analysed the 5' RACE reads with MiXCR anew, one entry per CDR3 protein. The table shows some 570,000 distinct CDR3 sequences, with around 24% occurring only once. The same sample was also studied in work on yellow fever vaccine responses in identical twins.

Sequenced: CD4+ T cells sorted from blood. The receptors shown here come from a woman under 30 in good health. Both conserved end residues are trimmed from each CDR3. The order of the fields is D gene, V gene, CDR3 protein. The D gene is left open where the match is weak.

D gene: -
V gene: TRBV4-1
CDR3 protein: ASSQVRQGLSSPLH

D gene: -
V gene: TRBV4-1
CDR3 protein: ASSSSPLLNTDTQY

D gene: -
V gene: TRBV6-5
CDR3 protein: ASSYSAGELF

D gene: -
V gene: TRBV10-3
CDR3 protein: AIRQGHYEQY

D gene: -
V gene: TRBV5-1
CDR3 protein: ASSLDGSQNNEQF

D gene: TRBD1
V gene: TRBV4-1
CDR3 protein: ASSQGQGSPGLNTGELF

D gene: -
V gene: TRBV27
CDR3 protein: ASMLVSGTGSGEQY

D gene: -
V gene: TRBV6-5
CDR3 protein: ASSYITGSYGYT

D gene: TRBD1
V gene: TRBV9
CDR3 protein: ASSLTGVGNTGELF

D gene: -
V gene: TRBV11-2
CDR3 protein: ASSFGVIPGSGELF

D gene: -
V gene: TRBV28
CDR3 protein: ASKVSYEQY

D gene: TRBD1
V gene: TRBV24-1
CDR3 protein: ATSRTGGSETQY

D gene: TRBD1
V gene: TRBV7-6
CDR3 protein: ASSLEGQKTTGELF

D gene: TRBD2
V gene: TRBV12-3/TRBV12-4
CDR3 protein: ASSSTSGSGNEQF

D gene: -
V gene: TRBV19
CDR3 protein: ASSRTRPYNEQF

D gene: -
V gene: TRBV4-1
CDR3 protein: ASSHSGKVSGNTIY

D gene: -
V gene: TRBV9
CDR3 protein: ASSPRGAGTTDTQY

D gene: -
V gene: TRBV5-1
CDR3 protein: ASSLEGKATGSTEAF

D gene: -
V gene: TRBV3-1
CDR3 protein: ASSRGDLTMSKF

D gene: -
V gene: TRBV6-5
CDR3 protein: ASSYSGSITYEQY